This T cell receptor beta chain was identified in a study of blood T cell repertoires in COVID-19. Per the study methods: Reference gene primer amplification gave estimated nucleated cell counts. The assay was immunoSEQ multiplex PCR, and TCRdb's table has in-frame clones only and misses some. The V and J calls and the clone size are those of that table, but D and trimming were determined from the DNA. The sample holds about 220,000 clones, approximately 85% seen once. Looked up from germline, CDR1 is SEHNR and CDR2 is FQNEAQ (reference sequence). The CDR3 is made up of 16 amino acids. Trimming at V came to 5 bases and at J to 3 bases, leaving 6 bases not matched to a gene.

The V gene is TRBV7-9, the J gene TRBJ1-3; 11 positions match TRBD1. The sequenced sample consisted of peripheral blood. The sequence derives from a woman in her seventies with COVID-19, enrolled during active disease. The CDR3 here is CASSVGTGGLGNTIYF. CDR3 sequence (DNA): TGTGCCAGCAGCGTAGGGACAGGGGGACTTGGAAACACCATATATTTT.